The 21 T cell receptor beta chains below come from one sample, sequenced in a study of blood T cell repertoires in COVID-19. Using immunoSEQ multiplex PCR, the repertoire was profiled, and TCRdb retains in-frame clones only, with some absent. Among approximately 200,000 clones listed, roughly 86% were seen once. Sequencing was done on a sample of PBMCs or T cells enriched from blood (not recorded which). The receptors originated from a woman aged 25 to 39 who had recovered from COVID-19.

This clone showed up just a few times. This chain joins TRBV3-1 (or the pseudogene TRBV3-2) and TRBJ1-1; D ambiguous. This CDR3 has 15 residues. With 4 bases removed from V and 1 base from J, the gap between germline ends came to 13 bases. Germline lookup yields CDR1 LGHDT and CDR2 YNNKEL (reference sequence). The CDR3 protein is CASSLVGSKNTEAFF. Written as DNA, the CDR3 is TGTGCCAGCAGCCTCGTTGGCAGTAAGAACACTGAAGCTTTCTTT.

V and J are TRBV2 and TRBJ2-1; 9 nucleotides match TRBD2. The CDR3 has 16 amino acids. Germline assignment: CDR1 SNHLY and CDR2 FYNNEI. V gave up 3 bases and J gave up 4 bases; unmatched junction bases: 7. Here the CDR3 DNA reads TGTGCCAGCAGTGATATAGCGGGAGTTCTGTACAATGAGCAGTTCTTC. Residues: CASSDIAGVLYNEQFF.

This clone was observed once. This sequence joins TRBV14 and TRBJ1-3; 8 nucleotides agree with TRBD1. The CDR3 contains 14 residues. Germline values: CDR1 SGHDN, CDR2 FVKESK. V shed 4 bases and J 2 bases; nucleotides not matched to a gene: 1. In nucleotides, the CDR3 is TGTGCCAGCAGCCCGACAGGGGCTGGAAACACCATATATTTT. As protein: CASSPTGAGNTIYF.

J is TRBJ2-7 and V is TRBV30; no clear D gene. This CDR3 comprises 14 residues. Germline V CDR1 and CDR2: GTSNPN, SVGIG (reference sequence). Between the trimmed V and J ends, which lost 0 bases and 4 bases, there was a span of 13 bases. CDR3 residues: CAWSVHTEPYEQYF. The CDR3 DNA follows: TGTGCCTGGAGTGTACACACAGAGCCGTACGAGCAGTACTTC.

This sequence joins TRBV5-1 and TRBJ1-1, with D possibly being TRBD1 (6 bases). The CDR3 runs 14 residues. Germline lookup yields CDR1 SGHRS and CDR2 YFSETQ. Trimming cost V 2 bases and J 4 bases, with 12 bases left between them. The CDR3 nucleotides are TGCGCCAGCAGCTTTGGGCAGGGGCTCACTGAAGCTTTCTTT. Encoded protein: CASSFGQGLTEAFF.

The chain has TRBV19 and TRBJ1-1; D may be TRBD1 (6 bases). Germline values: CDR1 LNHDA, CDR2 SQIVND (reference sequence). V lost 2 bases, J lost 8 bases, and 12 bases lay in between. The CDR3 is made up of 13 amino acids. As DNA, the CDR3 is TGTGCCAGTAGTATAAGGGGGACCTCGGAAGCTTTCTTT. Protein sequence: CASSIRGTSEAFF.

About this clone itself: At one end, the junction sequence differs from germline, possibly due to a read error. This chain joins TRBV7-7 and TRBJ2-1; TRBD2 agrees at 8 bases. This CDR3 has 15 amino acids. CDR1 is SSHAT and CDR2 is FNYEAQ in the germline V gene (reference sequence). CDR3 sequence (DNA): TGTGCTAGCAGCCCACAGCGGGAGTCTTACAATGAGCAGTTCTTC. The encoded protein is CASSPQRESYNEQFF.

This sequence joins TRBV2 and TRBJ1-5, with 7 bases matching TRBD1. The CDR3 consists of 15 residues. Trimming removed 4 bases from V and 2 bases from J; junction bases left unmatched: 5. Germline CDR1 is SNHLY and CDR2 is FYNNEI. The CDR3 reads CASSGQGIRNQPQHF. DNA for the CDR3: TGTGCCAGCAGTGGACAGGGTATTCGCAATCAGCCCCAGCATTTT.

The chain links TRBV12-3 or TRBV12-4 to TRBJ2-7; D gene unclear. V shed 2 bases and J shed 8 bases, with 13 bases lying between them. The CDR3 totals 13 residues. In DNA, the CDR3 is TGTGCCAGCAGTTTACCGCCGACTTACCAGCAGTACTTC. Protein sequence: CASSLPPTYQQYF.

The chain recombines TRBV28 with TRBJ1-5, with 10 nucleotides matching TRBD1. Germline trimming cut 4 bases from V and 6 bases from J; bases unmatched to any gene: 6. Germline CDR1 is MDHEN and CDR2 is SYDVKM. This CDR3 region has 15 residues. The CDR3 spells CASSSSGQGSQPQHF. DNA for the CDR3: TGTGCCAGCAGTTCATCGGGACAGGGGTCTCAGCCCCAGCATTTT.

For the CDR3, the DNA is TGTGCCAGCTCCCCAGGGGGGAACTACGAGCAGTACTTC. Protein product: CASSPGGNYEQYF. The chain is built from TRBV6-5 and TRBJ2-7; weak D call: TRBD1 (7 bases). CDR3 length equals 13 residues. Trimming pared 8 bases from V and 3 bases from J, leaving 14 bases between. Germline CDR1 reads MNHEY; CDR2 reads SVGAGI.

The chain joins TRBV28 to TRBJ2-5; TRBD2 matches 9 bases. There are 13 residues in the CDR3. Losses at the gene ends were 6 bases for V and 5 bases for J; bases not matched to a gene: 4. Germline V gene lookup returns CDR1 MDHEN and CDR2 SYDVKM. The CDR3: CASRWREGETQYF. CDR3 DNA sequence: TGTGCCAGCAGATGGCGGGAGGGGGAGACCCAGTACTTC.

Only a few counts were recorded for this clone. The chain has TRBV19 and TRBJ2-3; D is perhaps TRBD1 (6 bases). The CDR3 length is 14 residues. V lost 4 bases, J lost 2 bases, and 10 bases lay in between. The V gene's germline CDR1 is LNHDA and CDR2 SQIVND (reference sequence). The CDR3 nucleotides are TGTGCCAGTAGTAACGGACAGCTCACAGATACGCAGTATTTT. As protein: CASSNGQLTDTQYF.

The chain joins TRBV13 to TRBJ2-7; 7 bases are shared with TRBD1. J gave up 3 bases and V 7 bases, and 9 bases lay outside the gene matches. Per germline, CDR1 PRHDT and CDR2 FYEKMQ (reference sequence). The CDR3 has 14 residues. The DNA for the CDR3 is TGTGCCAGCACCAAAAGGGGACAGCGCTACGAGCAGTACTTC. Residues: CASTKRGQRYEQYF.

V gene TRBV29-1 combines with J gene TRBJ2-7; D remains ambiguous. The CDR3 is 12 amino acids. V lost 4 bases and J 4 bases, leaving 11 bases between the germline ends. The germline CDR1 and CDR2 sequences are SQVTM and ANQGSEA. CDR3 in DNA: TGCAGCGTTGGGCAGAACCTTTACGAGCAGTACTTC. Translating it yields CSVGQNLYEQYF.

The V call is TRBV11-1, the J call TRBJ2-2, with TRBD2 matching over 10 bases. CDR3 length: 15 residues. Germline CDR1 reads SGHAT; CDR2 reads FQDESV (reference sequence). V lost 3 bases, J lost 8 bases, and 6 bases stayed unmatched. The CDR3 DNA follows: TGTGCCAGCAGCTTCGGACTAGCGGCCGGTGGGGAGCTGTTTTTT. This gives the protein CASSFGLAAGGELFF. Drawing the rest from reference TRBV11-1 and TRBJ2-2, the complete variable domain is EAEVAQSPRYKITEKSQAVAFWCDPISGHATLYWYRQILGQGPELLVQFQDESVVDDSQLPKDRFSAERLKGVDSTLKIQPAELGDSAMYLCASSFGLAAGGELFFGEGSRLTVL.

The CDR3 region is CASSQVGRGSYGYTF. DNA for the CDR3: TGCGCCAGCAGCCAAGTAGGAAGAGGGAGCTATGGCTACACCTTC. V usage is TRBV4-1 and J usage is TRBJ1-2, with no clear D. Trimming took off 1 base at V and 4 bases at J, with 13 bases between the two ends. Germline values: CDR1 MGHRA, CDR2 YSYEKL. There are 15 residues in the CDR3.

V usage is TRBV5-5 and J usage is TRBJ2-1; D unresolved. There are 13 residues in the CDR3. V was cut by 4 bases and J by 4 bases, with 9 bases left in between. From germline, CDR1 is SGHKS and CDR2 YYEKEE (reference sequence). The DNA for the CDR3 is TGTGCCAGCAGCCTGGATATTTACAATGAGCAGTTCTTC. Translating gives CASSLDIYNEQFF.

The CDR3: CASSLGSSYNSPLHF. The CDR3 DNA is TGTGCCAGCAGCTTAGGGAGCTCCTATAATTCACCCCTCCACTTT. This rearrangement joins TRBV11-2 to TRBJ1-6, with D hard to call. The CDR3 runs 15 residues. The germline V gene encodes CDR1 SGHAT and CDR2 FQNNGV. Trimming removed 1 base at V and 0 bases at J, with 4 bases between.

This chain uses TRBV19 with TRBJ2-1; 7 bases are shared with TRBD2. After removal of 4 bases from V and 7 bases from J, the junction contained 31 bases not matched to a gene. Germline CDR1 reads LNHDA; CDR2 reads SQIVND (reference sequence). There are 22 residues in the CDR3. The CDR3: CASSRGDPAGVFPGRPINEQFF. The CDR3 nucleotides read TGTGCCAGTAGTAGGGGGGATCCGGCGGGAGTGTTTCCCGGCCGCCCGATTAATGAGCAGTTCTTC.

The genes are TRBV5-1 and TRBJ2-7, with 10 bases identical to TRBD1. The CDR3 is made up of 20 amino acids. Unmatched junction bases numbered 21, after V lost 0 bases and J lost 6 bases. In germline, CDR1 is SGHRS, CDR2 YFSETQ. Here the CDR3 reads CASSLARGTGEAGASREQYF. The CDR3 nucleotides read TGCGCCAGCAGCTTGGCCCGCGGGACAGGGGAGGCGGGAGCCTCTCGCGAGCAGTACTTC.